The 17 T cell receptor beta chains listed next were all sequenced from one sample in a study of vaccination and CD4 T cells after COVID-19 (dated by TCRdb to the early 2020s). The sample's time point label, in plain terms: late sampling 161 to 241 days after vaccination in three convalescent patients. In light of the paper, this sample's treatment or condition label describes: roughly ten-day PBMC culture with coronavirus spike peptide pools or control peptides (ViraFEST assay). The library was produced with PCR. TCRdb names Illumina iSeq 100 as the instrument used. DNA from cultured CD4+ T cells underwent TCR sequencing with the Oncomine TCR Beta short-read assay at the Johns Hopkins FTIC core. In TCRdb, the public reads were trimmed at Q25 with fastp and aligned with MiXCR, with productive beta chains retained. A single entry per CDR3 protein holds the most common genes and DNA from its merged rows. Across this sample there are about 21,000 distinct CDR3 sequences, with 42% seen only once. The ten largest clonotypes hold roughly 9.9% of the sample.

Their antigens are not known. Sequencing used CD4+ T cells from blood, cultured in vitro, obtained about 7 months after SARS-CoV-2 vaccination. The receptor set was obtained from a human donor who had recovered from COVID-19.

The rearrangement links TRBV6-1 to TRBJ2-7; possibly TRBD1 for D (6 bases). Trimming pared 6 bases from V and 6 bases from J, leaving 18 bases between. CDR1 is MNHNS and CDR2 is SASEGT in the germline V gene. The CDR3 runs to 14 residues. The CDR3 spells CASSIRQGRFEQYF. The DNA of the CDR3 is TGTGCCAGCAGCATCAGGCAGGGGCGGTTCGAGCAGTACTTC.

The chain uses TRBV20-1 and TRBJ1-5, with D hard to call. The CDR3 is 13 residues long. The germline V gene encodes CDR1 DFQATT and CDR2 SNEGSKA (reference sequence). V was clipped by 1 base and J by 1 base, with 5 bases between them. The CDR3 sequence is CSARAGSNQPQHF. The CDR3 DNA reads TGCAGTGCTAGAGCCGGGAGCAATCAGCCCCAGCATTTT.

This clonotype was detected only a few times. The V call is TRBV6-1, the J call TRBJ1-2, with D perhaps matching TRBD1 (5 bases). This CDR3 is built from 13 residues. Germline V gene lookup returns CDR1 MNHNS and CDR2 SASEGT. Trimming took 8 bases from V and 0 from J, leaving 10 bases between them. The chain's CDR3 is CASARDSNYGYTF. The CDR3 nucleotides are TGTGCCAGCGCCAGGGACTCTAACTATGGCTACACCTTC.

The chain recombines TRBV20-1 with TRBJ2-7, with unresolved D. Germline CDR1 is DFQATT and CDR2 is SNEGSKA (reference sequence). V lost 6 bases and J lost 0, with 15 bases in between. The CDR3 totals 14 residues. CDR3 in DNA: TGCAGTGCACGCGACTGGAAAAGCTCCTACGAGCAGTACTTC. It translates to CSARDWKSSYEQYF.

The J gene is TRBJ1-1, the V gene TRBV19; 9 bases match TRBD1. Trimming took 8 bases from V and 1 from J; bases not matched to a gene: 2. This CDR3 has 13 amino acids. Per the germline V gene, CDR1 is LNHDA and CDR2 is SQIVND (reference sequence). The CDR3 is CASEGQGNTEAFF. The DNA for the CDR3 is TGTGCCAGTGAGGGACAGGGGAACACTGAAGCTTTCTTT.

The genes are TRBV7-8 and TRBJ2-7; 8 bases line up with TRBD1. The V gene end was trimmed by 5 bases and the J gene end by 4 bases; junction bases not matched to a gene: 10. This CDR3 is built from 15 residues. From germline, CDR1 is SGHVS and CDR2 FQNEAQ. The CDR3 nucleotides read TGTGCCAGCAGCAAGACCGGGACAGGAGATTACGAGCAGTACTTC. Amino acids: CASSKTGTGDYEQYF.

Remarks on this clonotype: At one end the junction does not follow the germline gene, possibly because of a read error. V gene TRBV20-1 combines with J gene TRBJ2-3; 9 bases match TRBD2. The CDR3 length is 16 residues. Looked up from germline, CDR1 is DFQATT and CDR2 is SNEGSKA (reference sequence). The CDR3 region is CSASLPGSGRWNTRYF. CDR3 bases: TGCAGTGCTAGTCTCCCTGGTAGCGGGAGATGGAATACGCGGTATTTT.

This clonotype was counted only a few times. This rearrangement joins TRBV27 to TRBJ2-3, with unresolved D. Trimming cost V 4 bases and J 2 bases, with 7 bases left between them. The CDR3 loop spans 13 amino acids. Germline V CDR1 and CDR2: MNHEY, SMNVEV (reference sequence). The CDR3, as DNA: TGTGCCAGCAGTTCCCCCATCACAGATACGCAGTATTTT. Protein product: CASSSPITDTQYF.

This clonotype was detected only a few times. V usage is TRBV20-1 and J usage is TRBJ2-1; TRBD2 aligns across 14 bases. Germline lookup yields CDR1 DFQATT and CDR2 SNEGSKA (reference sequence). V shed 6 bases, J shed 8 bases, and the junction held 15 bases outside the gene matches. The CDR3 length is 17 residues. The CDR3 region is CSAPLRLAGGTLDEQFF. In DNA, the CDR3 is TGCAGTGCCCCCCTCCGACTAGCGGGAGGGACCTTAGATGAGCAGTTCTTC.

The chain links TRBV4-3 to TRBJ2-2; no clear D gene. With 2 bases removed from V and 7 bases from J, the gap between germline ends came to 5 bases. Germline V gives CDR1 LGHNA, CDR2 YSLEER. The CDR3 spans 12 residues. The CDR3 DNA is TGCGCCAGCAGCCAAAGACACGGGGAGCTGTTTTTT. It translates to CASSQRHGELFF.

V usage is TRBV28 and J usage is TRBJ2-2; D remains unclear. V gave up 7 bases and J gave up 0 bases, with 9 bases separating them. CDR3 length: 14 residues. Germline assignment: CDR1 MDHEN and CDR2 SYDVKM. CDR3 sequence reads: CASKEITNTGELFF. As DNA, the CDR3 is TGTGCCAGCAAAGAGATTACGAACACCGGGGAGCTGTTTTTT.

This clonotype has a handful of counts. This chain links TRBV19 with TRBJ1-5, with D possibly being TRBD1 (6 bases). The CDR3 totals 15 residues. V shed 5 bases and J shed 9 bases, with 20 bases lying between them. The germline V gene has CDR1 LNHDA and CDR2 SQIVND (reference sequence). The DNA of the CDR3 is TGTGCCAGTAGTCAAACGACCCAGGGGAGTGGGCCCCAGCATTTT. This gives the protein CASSQTTQGSGPQHF. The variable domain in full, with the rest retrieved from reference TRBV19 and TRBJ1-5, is DGGITQSPKYLFRKEGQNVTLSCEQNLNHDAMYWYRQDPGQGLRLIYYSQIVNDFQKGDIAEGYSVSREKKESFPLTVTSAQKNPTAFYLCASSQTTQGSGPQHFGDGTRLSIL.

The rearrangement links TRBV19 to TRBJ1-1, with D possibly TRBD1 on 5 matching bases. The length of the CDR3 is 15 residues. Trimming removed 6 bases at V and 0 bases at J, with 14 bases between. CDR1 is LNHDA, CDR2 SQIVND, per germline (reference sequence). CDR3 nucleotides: TGTGCCAGTAGCTGGGACGCGGACTTGAACACTGAAGCTTTCTTT. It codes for CASSWDADLNTEAFF.

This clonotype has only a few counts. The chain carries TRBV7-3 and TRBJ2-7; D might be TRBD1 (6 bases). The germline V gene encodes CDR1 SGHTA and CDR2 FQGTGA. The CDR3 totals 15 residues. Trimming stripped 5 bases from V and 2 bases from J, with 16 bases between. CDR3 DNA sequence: TGTGCCAGCAGCCCACTCCCGACAGGACCCTACGAGCAGTACTTC. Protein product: CASSPLPTGPYEQYF.

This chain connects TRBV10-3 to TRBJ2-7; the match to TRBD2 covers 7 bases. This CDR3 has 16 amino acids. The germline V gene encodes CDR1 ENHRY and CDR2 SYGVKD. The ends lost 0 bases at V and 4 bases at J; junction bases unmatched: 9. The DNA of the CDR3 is TGTGCCATCAGTGAGTCGGGGGGGAGGTCAGGATACGAGCAGTACTTC. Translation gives CAISESGGRSGYEQYF.

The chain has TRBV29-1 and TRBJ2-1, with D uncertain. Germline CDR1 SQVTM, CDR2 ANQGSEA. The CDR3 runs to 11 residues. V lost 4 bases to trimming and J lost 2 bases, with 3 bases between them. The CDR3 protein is CSVAAYNEQFF. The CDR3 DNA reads TGCAGCGTTGCCGCCTACAATGAGCAGTTCTTC.

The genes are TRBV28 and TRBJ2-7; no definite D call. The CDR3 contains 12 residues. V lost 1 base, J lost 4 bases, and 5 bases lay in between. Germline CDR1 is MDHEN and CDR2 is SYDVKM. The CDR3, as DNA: TGTGCCAGCAGTTTATTGGAGTACGAGCAGTACTTC. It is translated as CASSLLEYEQYF.